The rows below give T cell receptor beta chains drawn from one sample of a study of blood T cell repertoires in COVID-19. The protocol was immunoSEQ multiplex PCR, while the TCRdb copy is restricted to in-frame clones and leaves out a portion. Of some 150,000 clones in the sample, about 82% were seen once. Sequencing was done on a sample of peripheral blood. These receptor sequences come from a woman between 40 and 55 years old with active or convalescent COVID-19. CDR3s include the opening cysteine and the closing phenylalanine or tryptophan. The D gene is left open where the match is weak. The size of a clone is reported for some rows only, either as once, few or many, or as a class for expanded clones.

DNA: TGTGCCAGCAGCCGGTGGGGCGGTTACACCGGGGAGCTGTTTTTT
CDR3: CASSRWGGYTGELFF
J: TRBJ2-2
size: -
D: -
V: TRBV14

DNA: TGCGCCAGCAGCCAAGATGATCAAGCGGGGGCCGCGAACACCGGGGAGCTGTTTTTT
CDR3: CASSQDDQAGAANTGELFF
J: TRBJ2-2
size: few
D: TRBD2
V: TRBV4-3

DNA: TGTGCCAGCAGTCCAGGGAGGGTAGGACAGGGCCCAGATACGCAGTATTTT
CDR3: CASSPGRVGQGPDTQYF
J: TRBJ2-3
size: -
D: -
V: TRBV28

DNA: TGTGCCAGCAGCATGGGGACAGTGACACAAGAGACCCAGTACTTC
CDR3: CASSMGTVTQETQYF
J: TRBJ2-5
size: -
D: TRBD1
V: TRBV3-1/TRBV3-2

DNA: TGTGCCAGCAGCGGACAGGCGAACACTGAAGCTTTCTTT
CDR3: CASSGQANTEAFF
J: TRBJ1-1
size: once
D: TRBD1
V: TRBV25-1

DNA: TGTGCCAGCAGCTTGGGGGGTTTGGCCGGGGAGCTGTTTTTT
CDR3: CASSLGGLAGELFF
J: TRBJ2-2
size: -
D: -
V: TRBV7-2

DNA: TGTGCCAGCAGTTTAGTGGCAGATCTCCCCTATGGCTACACCTTC
CDR3: CASSLVADLPYGYTF
J: TRBJ1-2
size: -
D: -
V: TRBV27

DNA: TGTGCCAGCACCCAAGGGCAGGGTGTCCTTGAAGCTTTCTTT
CDR3: CASTQGQGVLEAFF
J: TRBJ1-1
size: once
D: -
V: TRBV2

DNA: TGTGCCAGCAGTTTACACAGGGGAATTGAAGCTTTCTTT
CDR3: CASSLHRGIEAFF
J: TRBJ1-1
size: few
D: TRBD1
V: TRBV27

DNA: TGCGCCAGCAGCGGCGCAAGCGGCACAGATACGCAGTATTTT
CDR3: CASSGASGTDTQYF
J: TRBJ2-3
size: few
D: -
V: TRBV5-1

DNA: TGTGCCAGCTCCCCCGGGACAGAGGTATTCTACGAGCAGTACTTC
CDR3: CASSPGTEVFYEQYF
J: TRBJ2-7
size: -
D: TRBD1
V: TRBV18

DNA: TGTGCCAGCAGTTGGGACAGCCTAGGGGACACCATATATTTT
CDR3: CASSWDSLGDTIYF
J: TRBJ1-3
size: -
D: TRBD1
V: TRBV28

DNA: TGTGCCAGCAGCTTAGATGGAGGGATTGCCGGGGAGCTGTTTTTT
CDR3: CASSLDGGIAGELFF
J: TRBJ2-2
size: -
D: -
V: TRBV7-2

DNA: TGTGCCAGTAGTATCGGAGGGTTTCGTCGCAATCAGCCCCAGCATTTT
CDR3: CASSIGGFRRNQPQHF
J: TRBJ1-5
size: -
D: -
V: TRBV19

DNA: TGTGCCAGCAGCCAGGGGGCGACTAATTCACCCCTCCACTTT
CDR3: CASSQGATNSPLHF
J: TRBJ1-6
size: -
D: -
V: TRBV3-1/TRBV3-2

DNA: TGTGCCAGCAGCCCTACAGGGGGAGACTACACCTTC
CDR3: CASSPTGGDYTF
J: TRBJ1-2
size: once
D: TRBD1
V: TRBV9

DNA: TGTGCCAGCAGTGGAACTAGCAGGCACGAGCAGTACTTC
CDR3: CASSGTSRHEQYF
J: TRBJ2-7
size: few
D: -
V: TRBV2

DNA: TGCGCCAGCAGCAAAACCGGGACTAGCGGGGACTACAATGAGCAGTTCTTC
CDR3: CASSKTGTSGDYNEQFF
J: TRBJ2-1
size: -
D: TRBD2
V: TRBV5-1

DNA: TGTGCCAGCTCACCCCCGGGACAGGGGAACAATGAGCAGTTCTTC
CDR3: CASSPPGQGNNEQFF
J: TRBJ2-1
size: -
D: TRBD1
V: TRBV18

DNA: TGTGCCAGCAGTTTACCCAGGGGTAAGAACACTGAAGCTTTCTTT
CDR3: CASSLPRGKNTEAFF
J: TRBJ1-1
size: -
D: -
V: TRBV28

DNA: TGTGCCAGCAGAACAAGGACAGGGTTGAACACTGAAGCTTTCTTT
CDR3: CASRTRTGLNTEAFF
J: TRBJ1-1
size: few
D: TRBD1
V: TRBV7-2

DNA: TGCAGCGTTGATAAGGGAGATGGCTACACCTTC
CDR3: CSVDKGDGYTF
J: TRBJ1-2
size: -
D: -
V: TRBV29-1

DNA: TGTGCCAGCAGCATTCAAACAGGGATGAGGGAAAAACTGTTTTTT
CDR3: CASSIQTGMREKLFF
J: TRBJ1-4
size: -
D: -
V: TRBV28

DNA: TGCGCCAGCTACGCCGGGACAGGGGACTACAATGAGCAGTTCTTC
CDR3: CASYAGTGDYNEQFF
J: TRBJ2-1
size: -
D: TRBD1
V: TRBV5-1

DNA: TGTGCCAGCAGTTCCAGGGAAGGAAGAACCCAGTACTTC
CDR3: CASSSREGRTQYF
J: TRBJ2-5
size: once
D: -
V: TRBV5-6

DNA: TGTGCCAGCAGCTCCAGCGGCGGTCCGAATTCACCCCTCCACTTT
CDR3: CASSSSGGPNSPLHF
J: TRBJ1-6
size: -
D: -
V: TRBV9

DNA: TGCGCCAGCAGCCAGGCTACTAGGACAGGGGCCTACGAGCAGTACTTC
CDR3: CASSQATRTGAYEQYF
J: TRBJ2-7
size: -
D: TRBD1
V: TRBV4-1